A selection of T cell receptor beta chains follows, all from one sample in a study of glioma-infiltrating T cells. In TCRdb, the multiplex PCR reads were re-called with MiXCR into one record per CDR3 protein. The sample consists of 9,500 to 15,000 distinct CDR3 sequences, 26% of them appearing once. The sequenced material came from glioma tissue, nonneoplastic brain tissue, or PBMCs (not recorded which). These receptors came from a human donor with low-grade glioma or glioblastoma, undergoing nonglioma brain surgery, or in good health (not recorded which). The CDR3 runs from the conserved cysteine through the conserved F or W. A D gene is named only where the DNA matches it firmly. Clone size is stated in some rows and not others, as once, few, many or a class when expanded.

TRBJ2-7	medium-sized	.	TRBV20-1	CSARDPSRDEQYF	TGCAGTGCTAGAGATCCTAGTCGGGACGAGCAGTACTTC
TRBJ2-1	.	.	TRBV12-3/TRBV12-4	CASSSAPMVSYNEQFF	TGTGCCAGCAGCTCCGCGCCGATGGTCTCCTACAATGAGCAGTTCTTC
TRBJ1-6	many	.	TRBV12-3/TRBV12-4	CASSLTFNSPLHF	TGTGCCAGCAGTTTAACCTTTAATTCACCCCTCCACTTT
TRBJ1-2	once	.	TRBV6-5	CASTIQGWISGYTF	TGTGCCAGCACTATACAGGGTTGGATAAGTGGCTACACCTTC
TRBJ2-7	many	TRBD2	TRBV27	CASSLLAGGASHEQYF	TGTGCCAGCAGTTTACTAGCGGGAGGGGCCTCCCACGAGCAGTACTTC
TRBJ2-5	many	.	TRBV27	CASKVKQETQYF	TGTGCCAGCAAGGTTAAACAAGAGACCCAGTACTTC
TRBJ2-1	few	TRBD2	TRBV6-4	CASSARTSGRVNEQFF	TGTGCCAGCAGCGCCCGGACTAGCGGGAGGGTAAATGAGCAGTTCTTC
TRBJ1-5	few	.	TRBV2	CASSDWYSNQPQHF	TGTGCCAGCAGTGATTGGTATAGCAATCAGCCCCAGCATTTT
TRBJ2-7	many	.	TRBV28	CASSLGGSVYEQYF	TGTGCCAGCAGTTTAGGGGGTAGCGTCTACGAGCAGTACTTC
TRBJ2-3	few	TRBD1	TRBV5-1	CASSLAGGVGDTQYF	TGCGCCAGCAGCTTGGCAGGGGGCGTCGGGGATACGCAGTATTTT
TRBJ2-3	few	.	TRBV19	CASSARLRDTQYF	TGTGCCAGTAGTGCCCGGTTGAGAGATACGCAGTATTTT
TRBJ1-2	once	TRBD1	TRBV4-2	CASSQYPGQGSVGYTF	TGTGCCAGCAGCCAATATCCGGGACAGGGATCAGTGGGCTACACTTTC
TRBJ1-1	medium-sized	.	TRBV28	CASSFGRATTEAFF	TGTGCCAGCAGTTTTGGCAGGGCAACTACTGAAGCTTTCTTT
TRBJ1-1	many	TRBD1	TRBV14	CASSLDRAGVNTEAFF	TGTGCCAGCAGCCTTGACAGGGCCGGGGTAAACACTGAAGCTTTCTTT
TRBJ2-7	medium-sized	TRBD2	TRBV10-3	CAIGTKPYEQYF	TGTGCCATCGGGACTAAACCCTACGAGCAGTACTTC
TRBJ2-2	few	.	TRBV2	CASSKTVLTGELFF	TGTGCCAGCAGCAAGACAGTTCTGACCGGGGAGCTGTTTTTT
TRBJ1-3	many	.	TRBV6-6	CASSYSGISGNTIYF	TGTGCCAGCAGTTACTCGGGGATCTCTGGAAACACCATATATTTT
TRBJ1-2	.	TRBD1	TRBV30	CAWRRDRVFYGYTF	TGTGCCTGGAGAAGGGACAGGGTTTTCTATGGCTACACCTTC
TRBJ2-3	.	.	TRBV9	CASSLGLTSSTDTQYF	TGTGCCAGCAGCCTAGGACTAACGTCTAGCACAGATACGCAGTATTTT
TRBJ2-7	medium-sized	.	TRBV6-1	CASRGPDGTYEQYF	TGTGCCAGCAGGGGGCCGGACGGCACCTACGAGCAGTACTTC
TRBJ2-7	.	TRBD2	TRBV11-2	CASSHSSGSYEQYF	TGTGCCAGCAGCCACTCTAGCGGAAGCTACGAGCAGTACTTC
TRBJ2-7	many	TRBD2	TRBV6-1	CASSRGDRSYEQYF	TGTGCCAGCAGTCGGGGGGACCGCTCCTACGAGCAGTACTTC
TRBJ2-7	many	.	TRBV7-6	CASSLVREHSYEQYF	TGTGCCAGCAGCTTAGTACGGGAGCATTCCTACGAGCAGTACTTC
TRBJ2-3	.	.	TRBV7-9	CASSPGLGTDTQYF	TGTGCCAGCAGCCCTGGGTTAGGGACAGATACGCAGTATTTT
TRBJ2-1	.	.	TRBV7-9	CASSYSGGSGIGQFF	TGTGCCAGCAGCTACTCAGGGGGCAGCGGGATTGGGCAGTTCTTC
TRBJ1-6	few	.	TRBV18	CASSGQQGNNSPLHF	TGTGCCAGCTCAGGCCAGCAGGGAAATAATTCACCCCTCCACTTT
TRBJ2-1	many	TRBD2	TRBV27	CASSLSVGTSGSGEQFF	TGTGCCAGCAGTTTATCTGTAGGGACTAGCGGCTCCGGTGAGCAGTTCTTC
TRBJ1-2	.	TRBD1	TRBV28	CASSSKQGARGYTF	TGTGCCAGCAGTTCAAAACAGGGGGCGCGGGGCTACACCTTC
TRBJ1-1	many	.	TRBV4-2	CASSQELNTEAFF	TGTGCCAGCAGCCAGGAGCTGAACACTGAAGCTTTCTTT
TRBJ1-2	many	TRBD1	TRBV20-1	CSASRGTGEVYYGYTF	TGCAGTGCTAGTAGGGGGACAGGGGAGGTTTACTATGGCTACACCTTC
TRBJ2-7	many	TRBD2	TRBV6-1	CASSEAVIASGYEQYF	TGTGCCAGCAGTGAAGCCGTAATAGCTAGCGGCTACGAGCAGTACTTC
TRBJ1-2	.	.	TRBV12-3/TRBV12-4	CASSLDATYGYTF	TGTGCCAGCAGTTTAGACGCAACCTATGGCTACACCTTC
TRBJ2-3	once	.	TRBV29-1	CSVAESTDTQYF	TGCAGCGTTGCGGAGTCCACAGATACGCAGTATTTT
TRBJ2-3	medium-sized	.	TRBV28	CASSTPPQLTDTQYF	TGTGCCAGCAGTACCCCACCCCAACTCACAGATACGCAGTATTTT
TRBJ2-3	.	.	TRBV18	CASSLSGGTDTQYF	TGTGCCAGCTCACTCAGTGGTGGCACAGATACGCAGTATTTT
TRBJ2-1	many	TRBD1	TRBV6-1	CASSATGTGVNEQFF	TGTGCCAGCAGTGCGACCGGGACAGGGGTCAATGAGCAGTTCTTC
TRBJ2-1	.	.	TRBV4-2	CDSSQDRTGTRFF	TGTGACAGCAGCCAGGATAGGACTGGGACGCGGTTCTTC
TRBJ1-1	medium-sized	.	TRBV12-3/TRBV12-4	CASSLGPNTEAFF	TGTGCCAGCAGTTTAGGGCCGAACACTGAAGCTTTCTTT
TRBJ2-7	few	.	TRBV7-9	CASSLWGFIGQYF	TGTGCCAGCAGCTTATGGGGCTTTATCGGGCAGTACTTC
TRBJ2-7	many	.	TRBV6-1	CASSEEAEYEQYF	TGTGCCAGCAGTGAAGAGGCGGAGTACGAGCAGTACTTC
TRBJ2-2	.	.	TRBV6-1	CASRELWRGNTGELFF	TGTGCCAGCAGGGAGCTTTGGCGGGGGAACACCGGGGAGCTGTTTTTT
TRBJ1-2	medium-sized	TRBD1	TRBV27	CASSFRTGDKYGYTF	TGTGCCAGCAGTTTCCGGACAGGGGATAAGTATGGCTACACCTTC
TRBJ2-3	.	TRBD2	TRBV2	CASSEVPRGGRDTQYF	TGTGCCAGCAGTGAAGTCCCCCGCGGGGGGAGAGATACGCAGTATTTT
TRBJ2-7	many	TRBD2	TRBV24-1	CATSDLTSGRYEQYF	TGTGCCACCAGTGATTTGACTAGCGGGAGGTACGAGCAGTACTTC
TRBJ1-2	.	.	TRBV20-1	CSARQDLEGYAF	TGCAGTGCTAGACAGGATTTGGAGGGCTACGCCTTC
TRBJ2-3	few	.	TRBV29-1	CSVAEFTDTQYF	TGCAGCGTTGCGGAGTTCACAGATACGCAGTATTTT
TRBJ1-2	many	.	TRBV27	CASSFRGRPNYGYTF	TGTGCCAGCAGTTTCCGCGGCAGGCCGAACTATGGCTACACCTTC
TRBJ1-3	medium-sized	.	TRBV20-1	CSARERGTGNTIYF	TGCAGTGCTAGAGAACGGGGGACTGGAAACACCATATATTTT
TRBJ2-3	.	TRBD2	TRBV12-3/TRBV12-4	CASRESGSDTQYF	TGTGCCAGCAGGGAGAGCGGGAGTGATACGCAGTATTTT
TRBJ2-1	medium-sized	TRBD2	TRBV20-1	CSARDGGLAGNEQFF	TGCAGTGCTAGAGATGGAGGGCTAGCGGGCAATGAGCAGTTCTTC
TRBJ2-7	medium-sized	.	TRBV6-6	CASSYSSYEQYF	TGTGCCAGCAGTTACTCGAGTTACGAGCAGTACTTC
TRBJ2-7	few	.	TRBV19	CASSATVSYEQYF	TGTGCCAGTAGCGCGACAGTCTCCTACGAGCAGTACTTC
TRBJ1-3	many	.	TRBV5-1	CASSLDKVGGNTIYF	TGCGCCAGCAGCTTGGACAAGGTGGGGGGAAACACCATATATTTT
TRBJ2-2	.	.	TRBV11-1	CASSLAGTGELFF	TGTGCCAGCAGCTTGGCGGGCACCGGGGAGCTGTTTTTT